The 13 T cell receptor beta chains in this list originate from one sample, sequenced in a study of tumor-infiltrating lymphocytes in primary liver carcinoma. Without any cell sorting, about 20-31 mg of bulk tissue yielded co-extracted RNA and DNA. From 500 ng of total RNA, TCR beta-specific cDNA was reverse-transcribed using a constant-region primer. Slightly modified ARM-PCR served as the procedure for the TCR beta libraries. These libraries came from three rounds of nested multiplex PCR. Each of the first two PCR rounds ran nine to ten cycles with TRBV1-TRBV30 forward and C-beta reverse primers. TCRdb re-derived calls from the multiplex PCR reads in MiXCR, one entry per CDR3 protein. The sample lists around 81,000 distinct CDR3 sequences; over 70% were seen once. The sample was liver tumor tissue from sampling region 4. Subset indicated: tumor region T4, right-lateral pole. Receptor source: a woman aged 60 to 75 with primary liver carcinoma and hepatitis B virus infection.

This chain connects TRBV9 to TRBJ2-7; 10 positions match TRBD2. Looked up from germline, CDR1 is SGDLS and CDR2 is YYNGEE. The ends lost 3 bases at V and 3 bases at J; junction bases unmatched: 3. The CDR3 consists of 14 residues. The CDR3 region is CASSARTSGYEQYF. CDR3 nucleotides: TGTGCCAGCAGCGCCAGGACTAGCGGCTACGAGCAGTACTTC.

About this clonotype: The final CDR3 position lacks the conserved phenylalanine or tryptophan, pointing to a likely read error. The V call is TRBV30, the J call TRBJ2-1; D may be TRBD2 (6 bases). Germline lookup yields CDR1 GTSNPN and CDR2 SVGIG (reference sequence). The CDR3 has 14 amino acids. CDR3: CAWCVLADYNEQFI. The CDR3 DNA reads as TGTGCCTGGTGTGTACTAGCCGACTACAATGAGCAGTTCATC.

About this clonotype itself: Here the CDR3 omits its conserved ending phenylalanine or tryptophan, so a read error is the likely source. The chain recombines TRBV29-1 with TRBJ2-2, with TRBD2 as a possible D gene (7 bases). The length of the CDR3 is 14 residues. Germline loops: CDR1 SQVTM, CDR2 ANQGSEA. CDR3: CSAARGAGHGELFV. As DNA, the CDR3 is TGCAGCGCCGCTCGGGGGGCCGGCCACGGGGAACTGTTTGTT.

In its sample, this clonotype was seen once. The conserved final phenylalanine or tryptophan is absent from the CDR3, which likely points to a read error. The chain carries TRBV11-2 and TRBJ2-6, with a possible D match to TRBD1 (5 bases). V was clipped by 1 base and J by 8 bases, with 12 bases between them. This CDR3 spans 15 amino acids. Germline-derived CDR1 and CDR2 are SGHAT and FQNNGV. The CDR3 nucleotides are TGTGCCAGCAGCTTAGGTGGCGCAGGGACCAACGTCCTGACTATC. It is translated as CASSLGGAGTNVLTI.

The genes are TRBV12-3 or TRBV12-4 and TRBJ1-2; D remains unclear. CDR3 length: 15 amino acids. V dropped 8 bases and J dropped 5 bases, with 21 bases sitting between them. CDR3 in amino acids: CASWIGEAPGYGYTF. CDR3 in DNA: TGTGCCAGCTGGATAGGAGAGGCCCCTGGATATGGCTACACCTTC.

In the case of this clonotype: A read error may produce the germline difference seen at one junction end. V is TRBV6-1 and J is TRBJ1-6; TRBD1 matches at 8 bases. CDR1 and CDR2 (germline): MNHNS, SASEGT. The CDR3 spans 14 residues. The CDR3 spells CVSRRDRNNSLLHF. DNA for the CDR3: TGTGTCAGCAGAAGGGACAGGAATAATTCACTCCTCCACTTT.

Remarks on this clonotype: Since the CDR3 does not end with the conserved phenylalanine or tryptophan, this likely comes from a read error. The limits of the CDR3 on the DNA are not certain, so only TCRdb's listed CDR3 is given. The rearrangement joins TRBV29-1 to TRBJ2-7; the D call of TRBD1 is as the table states it, not checked on the DNA. The CDR3 has 14 residues if both end residues are counted. Germline values: CDR1 SQVTM, CDR2 ANQGSEA. The CDR3 sequence is CNATGTGSSYEQYL.

This clonotype has only one observation. At one end, the junction sequence differs from germline, possibly due to a read error. The genes are TRBV7-8 and TRBJ1-5; D is possibly TRBD1 (5 bases). CDR1 and CDR2 from the germline V gene are SGHVS and FQNEAQ. The CDR3 is made up of 16 amino acids. The DNA for the CDR3 is TGTGCCAGCAGCCCGTTGGCGGGGACGAGCAATCTGCCCCAGCATTTT. Encoded protein: CASSPLAGTSNLPQHF.

The genes are TRBV29-1 and TRBJ2-4, with TRBD2 as a possible D gene (5 bases). This CDR3 is built from 13 residues. CDR1 and CDR2 from the germline V gene are SQVTM and ANQGSEA. V dropped 3 bases and J dropped 6 bases, with 12 bases sitting between them. CDR3 coding DNA: TGCAGCGTTGAGGGGATTAGCGTAAACATTCAGTACTTC. Protein sequence: CSVEGISVNIQYF. Full variable domain (missing parts from reference TRBV29-1 and TRBJ2-4): SAVISQKPSRDICQRGTSLTIQCQVDSQVTMMFWYRQQPGQSLTLIATANQGSEATYESGFVIDKFPISRPNLTFSTLTVSNMSPEDSSIYLCSVEGISVNIQYFGAGTRLSVL.

V gene TRBV11-2 combines with J gene TRBJ2-2; TRBD2 matches 9 bases. This CDR3 contains 16 residues. Germline assignment: CDR1 SGHAT and CDR2 FQNNGV. The V segment lost 4 bases and the J segment 9 bases; nucleotides outside the gene matches: 12. CDR3 sequence reads: CASSSRSIAGVWELFF. As DNA, the CDR3 is TGTGCCAGCAGCTCCCGCAGTATAGCGGGAGTTTGGGAGCTGTTTTTT.

This clonotype appeared a few times. This sequence joins TRBV6-6 and TRBJ2-6; 8 nucleotides match TRBD2. Germline CDR1 and CDR2: MNHNY and SVGAGI (reference sequence). With 8 bases clipped from V and 4 bases from J, the junction kept 16 bases outside the gene matches. The CDR3 runs to 18 residues. Here the CDR3 reads CASLKTTGGAGGANVLTF. The CDR3 nucleotides read TGTGCCAGCTTAAAAACGACGGGGGGGGCCGGAGGGGCCAACGTCCTGACTTTC.

The V gene is TRBV7-3, the J gene TRBJ2-2; D call uncertain. The germline V and J ends were trimmed by 2 bases and 4 bases, with 8 bases remaining between them. The CDR3 has 14 amino acids. Germline CDR1 reads SGHTA; CDR2 reads FQGTGA. Here the CDR3 reads CASSLLVSTGELFF. CDR3 coding DNA: TGTGCCAGCAGCTTATTGGTCAGCACCGGGGAGCTGTTTTTT.

V and J are TRBV19 and TRBJ2-2; D tentatively reads TRBD1 or TRBD2 (5 bases each). V shed 1 base and J shed 5 bases, with 11 bases lying between them. This CDR3 comprises 15 residues. Per germline, CDR1 LNHDA and CDR2 SQIVND (reference sequence). CDR3 sequence (DNA): TGTGCCAGTAGTATAGGTGGGGGATGGACCGGGGAGCTGTTTTTT. The encoded protein is CASSIGGGWTGELFF.